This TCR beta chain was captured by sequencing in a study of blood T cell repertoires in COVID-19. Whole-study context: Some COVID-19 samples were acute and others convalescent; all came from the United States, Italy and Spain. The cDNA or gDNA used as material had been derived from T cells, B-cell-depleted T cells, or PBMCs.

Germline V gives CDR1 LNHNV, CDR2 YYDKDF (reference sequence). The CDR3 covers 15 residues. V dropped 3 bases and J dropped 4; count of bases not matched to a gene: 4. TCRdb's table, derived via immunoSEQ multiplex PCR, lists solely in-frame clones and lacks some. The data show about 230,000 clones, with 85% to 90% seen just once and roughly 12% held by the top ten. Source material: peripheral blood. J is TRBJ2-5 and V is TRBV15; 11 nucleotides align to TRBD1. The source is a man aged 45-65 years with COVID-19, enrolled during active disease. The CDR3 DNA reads TGTGCCACCAGCAGGGGACAGGGGGTAAGAGAGACCCAGTACTTC. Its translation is CATSRGQGVRETQYF.